The clone carrying this TCR beta chain has more than one count but fewer than ten. The antigen is undetermined. V was pared by 6 bases and J by 11 bases, with 19 bases between. CDR1 is MNHEY and CDR2 is SMNVEV in the germline V gene (reference sequence). CDR3 length equals 13 residues. Amplification of ligated cDNA took four PCR rounds with SP2 and nested alpha and beta constant primers. For blood and skin samples, reverse transcription used TCR alpha and beta constant primers. Via MiXCR, TCRdb re-called the 5' RACE reads, giving one row per CDR3 protein. The sample carries 50,000 or so distinct CDR3 sequences, approximately 6.6% recorded once. An oligonucleotide containing a UMI was ligated to the 3' end of TCR cDNA. Whole-blood samples were more than 2 ml of peripheral blood from healthy adult volunteers. Reverse transcription used DNase-treated unsorted total RNA, aiming for about 1 to 1000 ng. The sample belongs to a study of naive and memory T cell subsets.

The study's findings and limits: Potentially, T cell activation and differentiation skew this RNA-based measurement.

The receptor's source is a male donor in good health. The chain joins TRBV27 to TRBJ1-1, with D perhaps TRBD1 (6 bases). CDR3 loop: CASSASTGMRAFF. Here the CDR3 DNA reads TGTGCCAGCAGCGCCTCCACAGGGATGAGGGCTTTCTTT.